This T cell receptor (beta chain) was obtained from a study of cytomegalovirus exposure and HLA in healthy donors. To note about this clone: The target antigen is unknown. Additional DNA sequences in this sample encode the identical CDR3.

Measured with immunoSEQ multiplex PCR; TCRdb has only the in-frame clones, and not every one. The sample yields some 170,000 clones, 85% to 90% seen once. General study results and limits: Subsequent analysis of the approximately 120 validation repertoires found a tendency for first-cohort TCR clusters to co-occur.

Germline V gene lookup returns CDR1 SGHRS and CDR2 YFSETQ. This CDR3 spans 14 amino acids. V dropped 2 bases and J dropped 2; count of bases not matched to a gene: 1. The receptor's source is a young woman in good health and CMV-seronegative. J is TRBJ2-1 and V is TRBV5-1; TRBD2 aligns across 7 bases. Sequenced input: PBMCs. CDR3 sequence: CASSLSGAYNEQFF. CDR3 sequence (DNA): TGCGCCAGCAGCTTAAGCGGGGCCTACAATGAGCAGTTCTTC.